This TCR beta chain was profiled in a study of blood T cell repertoires in COVID-19. Overall study: There were acute and convalescent COVID-19 samples, and they came from the United States, Italy and Spain. From T cells, B-cell-depleted T cells, or PBMCs came the material, which was cDNA or gDNA.

This study enrolled people aged roughly 18 to 90 from roughly 22 US geographic areas. Germline loops: CDR1 LNHNV, CDR2 YYDKDF (reference sequence). Trimming stripped 0 bases from V and 11 bases from J, with 19 bases between. CDR3 length equals 15 residues. Per the study methods: Estimation of nucleated cell counts relied on the amplification of reference gene primers. The data were produced by immunoSEQ multiplex PCR, yet TCRdb's version contains in-frame clones alone and is incomplete. Clone size and the V and J calls come from that table; the DNA yielded D and trimming. The repertoire holds 250,000 to 300,000 clones, with around nine tenths as singletons.

The clonotype originates from a young woman who had recovered from COVID-19. V usage is TRBV15 and J usage is TRBJ1-1; D uncertain. Input material: PBMCs or T cells enriched from blood (not recorded which). CDR3 sequence (DNA): TGTGCCACCAGCAGAGACCCAGCCGGAGGTGTGGGGGCTTTCTTT. It codes for CATSRDPAGGVGAFF.